The clone carrying this TCR beta chain has only a few counts. Its specificity is not known. The data were taken from a study of T-cell memory formation after mild COVID-19. Study conclusions and caveats: Shrinking CD4+ clones resided mostly in CM and EM, and CD8+ ones in EMRA. Contracting clones from day 15 to 85 showed balanced CD4/CD8; later expanders favored CD4+.

This CDR3 has 14 residues. V dropped 2 bases and J dropped 3 bases, with 9 bases sitting between them. Germline loops: CDR1 SEHNR, CDR2 FQNEAQ (reference sequence). Each CDR3 protein is one row after TCRdb ran MiXCR on the 5' RACE reads. Of about 130,000 distinct CDR3 sequences listed, approximately 15% are singletons. The rearrangement links TRBV7-9 to TRBJ2-3; no clear D gene. The sample comprised PBMCs or a T cell subset sorted from them (not recorded which). This clonotype was sampled from an adult woman who had mild COVID-19 (a few samples of this study predate the infection). Cell type and time point are not known. The CDR3 region has the DNA TGTGCCAGCAGCTTACCCAGCTTGACAGATACGCAGTATTTT. Protein: CASSLPSLTDTQYF.